A selection of T cell receptor beta chains follows, all from one sample in a study of CD8 T cells in Susac syndrome. TCRdb used MiXCR to reprocess the immunoSEQ multiplex PCR reads, holding one entry per CDR3 protein. In the table there are about 300,000 distinct CDR3 sequences, roughly 81% of which are singletons. Sequences were obtained from CD8+ T cells from PBMCs. The origin of the receptors is a human donor with multiple sclerosis. The CDR3 runs from the conserved cysteine through the conserved F or W. The D gene is left open where the match is weak. Clone sizes are given selectively: once, few, many, or a class where the clone is expanded.

TRBD2 - 15 TRBJ2-5 TRBV6-6 TGTGCCAGCAGTTTCGGACTAGCGGGGGAAGAGACCCAGTACTTC CASSFGLAGEETQYF
TRBD2 - 17 TRBJ2-5 TRBV4-1 TGCGCCAGCAGCCAAGATACGCGACTAGCGGCCCAAGAGACCCAGTACTTC CASSQDTRLAAQETQYF
TRBD1 - 14 TRBJ2-5 TRBV27 TGTGCCAGCAGGCTCAGGGGGATGCAAGAGACCCAGTACTTC CASRLRGMQETQYF
- - 14 TRBJ2-7 TRBV3-1 TGTGCCAGCAGCCAAGGGCCGCGAGCCTACGAGCAGTACTTC CASSQGPRAYEQYF
TRBD2 - 20 TRBJ2-1 TRBV11-1 TGTGCCAGCATCCACGAGGGGGGAGGACTAGCGGAAAGCTCCTACAATGAGCAGTTCTTC CASIHEGGGLAESSYNEQFF
TRBD2 - 16 TRBJ2-1 TRBV5-1 TGCGCCAGCAGCTTGGAGGTGGCTAGCGGGAGCAATGAGCAGTTCTTC CASSLEVASGSNEQFF
TRBD1 - 16 TRBJ2-2 TRBV27 TGTGCCAGCAGTCCCCCCGACAGGGTAGACACCGGGGAGCTGTTTTTT CASSPPDRVDTGELFF
- - 18 TRBJ2-3 TRBV20-1 TGCAGTGCTAGTCCCCCCCCCGAGATACGTCCTTACACAGATACGCAGTATTTT CSASPPPEIRPYTDTQYF
- - 13 TRBJ2-7 TRBV4-1 TGCGCCAGCAGCCAAGAGGGAGCCTACGAGCAGTACTTC CASSQEGAYEQYF
- - 14 TRBJ2-2 TRBV20-1 TGCAGTGCTAGGGCTCCTGGGGGCACCGGGGAGCTGTTTTTT CSARAPGGTGELFF
TRBD2 once 18 TRBJ2-2 TRBV20-1 TGCAGTGCTAGAGATAGTTACGCGGCTAGCGGGAGTCTCGGGGAGCTGTTTTTT CSARDSYAASGSLGELFF
- - 12 TRBJ2-1 TRBV29-1 TGCAGCGGGAAAACAGGATACAATGAGCAGTTCTTC CSGKTGYNEQFF
- - 12 TRBJ1-1 TRBV4-1 TGCGCCAGCAGCCAAGTCGGCACTGAAGCTTTCTTT CASSQVGTEAFF
- - 14 TRBJ1-5 TRBV4-1 TGCGCCAGCAGCCAAGGGGCAAGCAATCAGCCCCAGCATTTT CASSQGASNQPQHF
TRBD2 - 17 TRBJ2-1 TRBV7-9 TGTGCCAGCAGTTTTTTAGCGGGAGAGAGCTCCTACAATGAGCAGTTCTTC CASSFLAGESSYNEQFF
TRBD1 once 13 TRBJ1-3 TRBV12-3/TRBV12-4 TGTGCCAGCAGGACAGGGTCTGGAAACACCATATATTTT CASRTGSGNTIYF
- - 15 TRBJ2-1 TRBV11-2 TGTGCCAGCAGCTTTTCTAGCAGGACCTACAATGAGCAGTTCTTC CASSFSSRTYNEQFF
- - 16 TRBJ2-1 TRBV4-1 TGCGCCAGCAGCCAAGAAGGGCTACAGGGCTACAATGAGCAGTTCTTC CASSQEGLQGYNEQFF
- - 13 TRBJ1-1 TRBV27 TGTGCCAGCAGTTTAAGAGTCAGGCGTGAAGCTTTCTTT CASSLRVRREAFF
TRBD1 - 13 TRBJ2-5 TRBV2 TGTGCCAGAGGGGGACAGATTCAAGAGACCCAGTACTTC CARGGQIQETQYF
- - 15 TRBJ2-1 TRBV25-1 TGTGCCAGCAGTCCCGGACTACCCAGATGGGATGAGCAGTTCTTC CASSPGLPRWDEQFF
- - 15 TRBJ2-1 TRBV20-1 TGCAGTGCCACCCCGGGCCCTGGGCTGTACAATGAGCAGTTCTTC CSATPGPGLYNEQFF
- - 14 TRBJ1-2 TRBV3-1 TGTGCCAGCAGCCAAGATCTGGCGGCGAGGGGCTACACCTTC CASSQDLAARGYTF
TRBD1 - 14 TRBJ2-2 TRBV4-1 TGCGCCAGCAGCCTGGGACAGCGCAGCGGGGAGCTGTTTTTT CASSLGQRSGELFF
- few 15 TRBJ1-2 TRBV6-5 TGTGCCAGCAGTTCCGAACGGGGATCGAGCTATGGCTACACCTTC CASSSERGSSYGYTF
- - 13 TRBJ2-7 TRBV27 TGTGCCAGCAGTTTAGTACCCCCCTACGAGCAGTACTTC CASSLVPPYEQYF
TRBD2 once 17 TRBJ2-1 TRBV9 TGTGCCAGCAGCCTACCCCCACTAGCGGGAGGGCCAAATGAGCAGTTCTTC CASSLPPLAGGPNEQFF
- - 12 TRBJ1-2 TRBV28 TGTGCCAGCGGGAGAAACAGCTATGGCTACACCTTC CASGRNSYGYTF
- - 12 TRBJ2-3 TRBV7-9 TGTGCCAGCAGCTTAAACATAAATACGCAGTATTTT CASSLNINTQYF
- - 12 TRBJ2-7 TRBV12-3/TRBV12-4 TGTGCCAGCAGTCCCACAACCTACGAGCAGTACTTC CASSPTTYEQYF
- - 14 TRBJ2-1 TRBV10-3 TGTGCCATCAGGACGGAAGAGTCCTACAATGAGCAGTTCTTC CAIRTEESYNEQFF
TRBD1 - 20 TRBJ2-4 TRBV28 TGTGCCAGCAGTTTAGAAGACGACAGGGGGCAAGGGGTAGCCAAAAACATTCAGTACTTC CASSLEDDRGQGVAKNIQYF
- few 13 TRBJ2-7 TRBV11-2 TGTGCCAGCAGCTTTGAGACTGTCTACGAGCAGTACTTC CASSFETVYEQYF
- once 13 TRBJ2-3 TRBV27 TGTGCCAGCAGTTTCGATAGGTCACATACGCAGTATTTT CASSFDRSHTQYF
- few 12 TRBJ2-1 TRBV20-1 TGCAGTGCTAGGCTGGGGGGGCGTGAGCAGTTCTTC CSARLGGREQFF
- - 13 TRBJ1-2 TRBV7-9 TGTGCCAGCAGCTTAGGGACAGACTATGGCTACACCTTC CASSLGTDYGYTF
- - 13 TRBJ2-1 TRBV6-1 TGTGCCAGCATGAGGACAGACCACAATGAGCAGTTCTTC CASMRTDHNEQFF
TRBD2 - 19 TRBJ2-7 TRBV19 TGTGCCAGTAGTCTACCCCGGGGCCTGGCGGGAGTAGGACTGTACGAGCAGTACTTC CASSLPRGLAGVGLYEQYF
TRBD2 - 14 TRBJ2-7 TRBV7-9 TGTGCCAGCAGCTTAGATTTGGGAGCGGGAGAGCAGTACTTC CASSLDLGAGEQYF
- - 14 TRBJ2-7 TRBV11-3 TGTGCCAGCAGCTTAGGATACAGGGAGGACGAGCAGTACTTC CASSLGYREDEQYF
- - 16 TRBJ1-6 TRBV9 TGTGCCAGCAGCGCCAACGGGGGGGGGCCTAATTCACCCCTCCACTTT CASSANGGGPNSPLHF
TRBD2 once 16 TRBJ2-2 TRBV28 TGTGCCAGCAGCATAACCGGGACTAGCGGGACCGGGGAGCTGTTTTTT CASSITGTSGTGELFF
- - 14 TRBJ2-1 TRBV3-1 TGTGCCAGCAGCCCCAGGGGGGAACACAATGAGCAGTTCTTC CASSPRGEHNEQFF
TRBD2 once 15 TRBJ2-3 TRBV27 TGTGCCAGCAGTTTAGCGGGACTAACCACAGATACGCAGTATTTT CASSLAGLTTDTQYF
TRBD1 once 18 TRBJ1-2 TRBV29-1 TGCAGCGTTGAAGATCGGACAGGCCGGAAGGAGTTGAACTATGGCTACACCTTC CSVEDRTGRKELNYGYTF
- - 16 TRBJ1-1 TRBV20-1 TGCAGTGCTAGCGTACAGGGCATACGAGAGTGGACTGAAGCTTTCTTT CSASVQGIREWTEAFF
TRBD2 - 17 TRBJ2-3 TRBV27 TGTGCCAGCAGTCCCCAACTAGCGGGACATGAAGTAGATACGCAGTATTTT CASSPQLAGHEVDTQYF
TRBD2 - 17 TRBJ2-1 TRBV12-3/TRBV12-4 TGTGCCAGCAGTTCCACCCTAGCGGGAGAGCAATTGAATGAGCAGTTCTTC CASSSTLAGEQLNEQFF
- - 17 TRBJ2-1 TRBV7-9 TGTGCCAGCAGCTTACTCCGGGGGGCGGGATTGAACAATGAGCAGTTCTTC CASSLLRGAGLNNEQFF
- - 14 TRBJ2-1 TRBV7-3 TGTGCCAGCAGCTTAAGGGAAAATGACAATGAGCAGTTCTTC CASSLRENDNEQFF
TRBD1 - 17 TRBJ2-5 TRBV28 TGTGCCAGCAGTTTATGGGAAGAGGACAGGGGCGGCGAGACCCAGTACTTC CASSLWEEDRGGETQYF
- - 15 TRBJ2-1 TRBV27 TGTGCCAGCAGCCAAGGGACTTTAGGCGGGAATGAGCAGTTCTTC CASSQGTLGGNEQFF
TRBD2 - 15 TRBJ2-3 TRBV9 TGTGCCAGCAGCGTGGGCGGGAGTCGGTCAGATACGCAGTATTTT CASSVGGSRSDTQYF
- - 15 TRBJ2-3 TRBV7-8 TGTGCCAGCAGCCACCTCCTGGAGGGAAGAGATACGCAGTATTTT CASSHLLEGRDTQYF
- - 17 TRBJ1-1 TRBV6-5 TGTGCCAGCAGTTTGGTCAGCAGCCAACACCCGCTATTTGAAGCTTTCTTT CASSLVSSQHPLFEAFF